Below, 29 T cell receptor beta chains from the same sample are listed, as sequenced in a study of blood T cell repertoires in COVID-19. Measured with immunoSEQ multiplex PCR; TCRdb has only the in-frame clones, and not every one. Of some 270,000 clones in the sample, roughly 90% were seen once. What was sequenced was peripheral blood. The receptors stem from a man aged 25 to 45 with acute or convalescent COVID-19.

The V call is TRBV5-1, the J call TRBJ2-5; 7 bases are shared with TRBD1. Germline-derived CDR1 and CDR2 are SGHRS and YFSETQ. After removal of 7 bases from V and 5 bases from J, the junction contained 8 bases not matched to a gene. This CDR3 contains 13 residues. The CDR3, as DNA: TGCGCCAGCCAGACAGGGTTAGAGGAGACCCAGTACTTC. Amino acids: CASQTGLEETQYF.

The chain couples TRBV28 to TRBJ2-2, with D unresolved. Looked up from germline, CDR1 is MDHEN and CDR2 is SYDVKM. Trimming took off 3 bases at V and 0 bases at J, with 8 bases between the two ends. The CDR3 has 15 amino acids. The CDR3 nucleotides read TGTGCCAGCAGTTTCCCCGGAGCGAACACCGGGGAGCTGTTTTTT. Amino acid sequence: CASSFPGANTGELFF.

The chain couples TRBV20-1 to TRBJ1-5; TRBD1 is a possible D gene (6 bases). CDR3 length equals 15 residues. Germline V CDR1 and CDR2: DFQATT, SNEGSKA (reference sequence). Trimming removed 3 bases at V and 1 base at J, with 13 bases between. The CDR3 coding sequence is TGCAGTGCTAGTGTGGCCCAGGGGAGCAATCAGCCCCAGCATTTT. Encoded protein: CSASVAQGSNQPQHF.

The chain uses TRBV15 and TRBJ1-3; 9 bases line up with TRBD1. Germline V gene lookup returns CDR1 LNHNV and CDR2 YYDKDF (reference sequence). The CDR3 is 15 residues long. With 5 bases clipped from V and 7 bases from J, the junction kept 9 bases outside the gene matches. CDR3: CATSGSGTGRNTIYF. For the CDR3, the DNA is TGTGCCACCAGCGGTTCCGGGACAGGGCGTAACACCATATATTTT.

V usage is TRBV4-1 and J usage is TRBJ2-4, with 9 bases aligning to TRBD1. This CDR3 has 15 amino acids. The germline CDR1 and CDR2 sequences are MGHRA and YSYEKL. Germline trimming cut 1 base from V and 8 bases from J; bases unmatched to any gene: 6. The CDR3 loop reads CASSQGGQGSYIQYF. The CDR3 nucleotides are TGCGCCAGCAGCCAAGGGGGACAGGGAAGTTACATTCAGTACTTC.

The chain links TRBV5-1 to TRBJ2-7; TRBD1 matches at 9 bases. Germline assignment: CDR1 SGHRS and CDR2 YFSETQ. The CDR3 extends over 15 amino acids. V shed 3 bases and J 0 bases; nucleotides not matched to a gene: 4. The CDR3 DNA is TGCGCCAGCAGCTCTTTGACAGGGGGCTCCTACGAGCAGTACTTC. This codes for CASSSLTGGSYEQYF.

This chain uses TRBV5-1 with TRBJ1-2; TRBD1 might be the D (5 bases). This CDR3 has 14 residues. Trimming took 6 bases from V and 1 from J, leaving 13 bases between them. Germline V gives CDR1 SGHRS, CDR2 YFSETQ. CDR3 in DNA: TGCGCCAGCAACACAGGAAGACTTAACTATGGCTACACCTTC. The encoded protein is CASNTGRLNYGYTF.

The chain employs TRBV6-5 and TRBJ1-5, with 7 bases fitting TRBD1. The CDR3 totals 13 residues. Losses at the gene ends were 6 bases for V and 6 bases for J; bases not matched to a gene: 5. Germline V gene sequence: CDR1 MNHEY, CDR2 SVGAGI. The chain's CDR3 is CASSNRGGQPQHF. DNA of the CDR3: TGTGCCAGCAGCAACAGGGGTGGTCAGCCCCAGCATTTT.

The chain uses TRBV3-1 (or the pseudogene TRBV3-2) and TRBJ2-3, with a tentative D call TRBD2 (5 bases). The V and J ends lost 4 bases and 4 bases respectively, with 15 bases between them. The CDR3 runs to 15 residues. Germline values: CDR1 LGHDT, CDR2 YNNKEL (reference sequence). Here the CDR3 reads CASSRDGVPADTQYF. In nucleotides, the CDR3 is TGTGCCAGCAGCCGTGACGGGGTTCCGGCAGATACGCAGTATTTT.

The chain uses TRBV9 and TRBJ2-5; D possibly corresponds to TRBD1 (5 bases). Germline V gene lookup returns CDR1 SGDLS and CDR2 YYNGEE. V was clipped by 2 bases and J by 3 bases, with 14 bases between them. The CDR3 consists of 15 residues. The CDR3 nucleotides are TGTGCCAGCAGCGTTGGCAGGGCGGTAGAAGAGACCCAGTACTTC. Amino acids: CASSVGRAVEETQYF.

The CDR3 loop reads CASSFGRRAGHSPLHF. The CDR3 region has the DNA TGTGCCAGCAGCTTCGGACGGAGGGCGGGTCATTCACCCCTCCACTTT. This chain uses TRBV11-2 with TRBJ1-6; no reliable D call. The V gene's germline CDR1 is SGHAT and CDR2 FQNNGV. This CDR3 has 16 amino acids. The V gene lost 3 bases and the J gene lost 8 bases, with 17 bases spanning the gap.

V gene TRBV30 combines with J gene TRBJ2-7; 8 positions agree with TRBD1. In germline, CDR1 is GTSNPN, CDR2 SVGIG (reference sequence). V lost 2 bases to trimming and J lost 2 bases; unmatched junction nucleotides: 8. The CDR3 totals 15 residues. CDR3 residues: CAWSLGTGAPYEQYF. The CDR3 DNA follows: TGTGCCTGGAGTTTGGGGACAGGAGCCCCCTACGAGCAGTACTTC.

V usage is TRBV7-9 and J usage is TRBJ2-7; D unresolved. With 5 bases removed from V and 3 bases from J, the gap between germline ends came to 8 bases. The germline V gene encodes CDR1 SEHNR and CDR2 FQNEAQ (reference sequence). CDR3 size: 12 residues. Here the CDR3 reads CASSLTLYEQYF. CDR3 DNA sequence: TGTGCCAGCAGCCTAACTCTCTACGAGCAGTACTTC.

V is TRBV30 and J is TRBJ1-6; D remains ambiguous. Trimming removed 2 bases from V and 10 bases from J, with 12 bases in between. The CDR3 consists of 13 residues. The germline V gene has CDR1 GTSNPN and CDR2 SVGIG (reference sequence). The CDR3: CAWSREGGSPLHF. For the CDR3, the DNA is TGTGCCTGGAGTAGGGAGGGCGGCTCACCCCTCCACTTT.

This clone was seen a handful of times. The J gene is TRBJ2-3, the V gene TRBV7-6; D not certain. CDR1 and CDR2 (germline): SGHVS, FNYEAQ. CDR3 length: 17 amino acids. Trimming pared 4 bases from V and 0 bases from J, leaving 17 bases between. The CDR3 loop reads CASSSPTGGASTDTQYF. The CDR3 nucleotides are TGTGCCAGCAGCTCGCCGACTGGCGGAGCCAGCACAGATACGCAGTATTTT.

The chain combines TRBV11-2 with TRBJ1-6, with TRBD1 matching over 7 bases. Germline-derived CDR1 and CDR2 are SGHAT and FQNNGV. The junction had 3 bases not matched to a gene; V was cut back by 5 bases and J by 14 bases. This CDR3 is 11 amino acids long. CDR3 sequence reads: CASSTGVSLHF. The CDR3 DNA sequence: TGTGCCAGCAGCACAGGGGTATCCCTCCACTTT.

This chain connects TRBV6-6 to TRBJ1-2, with a weak D call TRBD1 (5 bases). Deletions cut 6 bases from V and 0 bases from J, with 11 bases between. The germline gives CDR1 MNHNY, CDR2 SVGAGI (reference sequence). The CDR3 extends over 14 amino acids. For the CDR3, the DNA is TGTGCCAGCAGAGCCCGGGGGACTAACTATGGCTACACCTTC. Protein: CASRARGTNYGYTF.

The genes are TRBV9 and TRBJ2-7; D ambiguous. The germline gives CDR1 SGDLS, CDR2 YYNGEE. The CDR3 totals 12 residues. The V gene lost 0 bases and the J gene lost 5 bases, with 6 bases spanning the gap. This CDR3 is CASSVDEDEQYF. As DNA, the CDR3 is TGTGCCAGCAGCGTAGATGAGGACGAGCAGTACTTC.

The V and J genes are TRBV5-4 and TRBJ1-2; D perhaps matches TRBD1 (5 bases). The ends were cut back, 5 bases at V and 4 bases at J, with 15 bases in the middle. Germline assignment: CDR1 SGHNT and CDR2 YYREEE (reference sequence). CDR3 size: 14 residues. The CDR3 DNA sequence: TGTGCCAGCAGTCTCGACAGCTTTCTCTATGGCTACACCTTC. As protein: CASSLDSFLYGYTF.

V and J are TRBV28 and TRBJ2-2; 9 positions match TRBD1. CDR1 is MDHEN, CDR2 SYDVKM, per germline. With 4 bases clipped from V and 5 bases from J, the junction kept 20 bases outside the gene matches. The CDR3 loop spans 20 amino acids. The CDR3 reads CASSSRTFSPGQGSTGELFF. DNA for the CDR3: TGTGCCAGCAGTTCCCGAACCTTCTCTCCGGGACAGGGTAGTACCGGGGAGCTGTTTTTT.

This clone has only one observation. This rearrangement joins TRBV6-5 to TRBJ2-7, with D perhaps matching TRBD1 (6 bases). V lost 5 bases and J 5 bases, leaving 16 bases between the germline ends. The CDR3 is made up of 14 amino acids. Per germline, CDR1 MNHEY and CDR2 SVGAGI. Here the CDR3 DNA reads TGTGCCAGCAGTATTGATGGGACATCCAACGAGCAGTACTTC. Its translation: CASSIDGTSNEQYF.

The sample holds a few counts of this clone. The rearrangement joins TRBV2 to TRBJ2-3, with D tentatively TRBD1 (5 bases). V was pared by 7 bases and J by 2 bases, with 10 bases between. The CDR3 length is 13 residues. Germline assignment: CDR1 SNHLY and CDR2 FYNNEI. The CDR3 sequence is CASNRQYTDTQYF. The CDR3, as DNA: TGTGCCAGCAACCGACAGTACACAGATACGCAGTATTTT.

The chain uses TRBV7-9 and TRBJ1-4, with 8 bases that match TRBD1. V was clipped by 5 bases and J by 6 bases; unmatched bases: 8. The CDR3 has 15 amino acids. Germline CDR1 is SEHNR and CDR2 is FQNEAQ (reference sequence). CDR3 DNA sequence: TGTGCCAGCAGCCCCCCGACAGGGGTAGATGAAAAACTGTTTTTT. It specifies CASSPPTGVDEKLFF.

This sequence joins TRBV28 and TRBJ1-1; D not resolved. This CDR3 has 16 residues. Germline V CDR1 and CDR2: MDHEN, SYDVKM. Trimming removed 8 bases from V and 3 bases from J, with 22 bases in between. The CDR3 coding sequence is TGTGCCAGCGGCTCCTACGGACGGCTGAGGGACACTGAAGCTTTCTTT. Translation: CASGSYGRLRDTEAFF.

The V gene is TRBV5-3, the J gene TRBJ1-3; a possible D gene is TRBD1 (5 bases). TRBV5-3 counts as an open reading frame of uncertain function. This CDR3 has 16 residues. V was shortened by 4 bases and J by 4 bases, with 18 bases between the two germline ends. In DNA, the CDR3 is TGTGCCAGAAGCAGAGATGGACAACTACCCGGAAACACCATATATTTT. The encoded protein is CARSRDGQLPGNTIYF.

The rearrangement links TRBV28 to TRBJ1-2, with TRBD1 as a possible D gene (6 bases). V gave up 3 bases and J gave up 4 bases, with 24 bases separating them. Germline V lookup: CDR1 MDHEN, CDR2 SYDVKM. This CDR3 has 18 amino acids. CDR3 region: CASSLSSLGGGRIYGYTF. The CDR3 nucleotides read TGTGCCAGCAGTTTGTCTTCCCTCGGGGGGGGGCGTATCTATGGCTACACCTTC.

This rearrangement joins TRBV30 to TRBJ1-4, with 7 bases aligning to TRBD1. The CDR3 extends over 13 amino acids. J lost 4 bases, V lost 8 bases, and 7 bases had no gene match. Germline CDR1 reads GTSNPN; CDR2 reads SVGIG (reference sequence). The DNA for the CDR3 is TGTGCCAGTGCTACAGGGGTTAATGAAAAACTGTTTTTT. It yields the protein CASATGVNEKLFF.

The V and J genes are TRBV9 and TRBJ1-5; 8 positions agree with TRBD1. The CDR3 covers 15 residues. Germline CDR1 and CDR2: SGDLS and YYNGEE. Losses at the gene ends were 1 base for V and 3 bases for J; bases not matched to a gene: 3. CDR3 bases: TGTGCCAGCAGCGTATCAGGGGGCCCCAATCAGCCCCAGCATTTT. It translates to CASSVSGGPNQPQHF.

This clone was detected only once. The CDR3, as DNA: TGTGCCATCAGCTATGCAGGGGGAACTAATGAAAAACTGTTTTTT. Translated: CAISYAGGTNEKLFF. The chain has TRBV10-3 and TRBJ1-4; 7 bases are shared with TRBD1. CDR1 and CDR2 (germline): ENHRY, SYGVKD. The CDR3 is made up of 15 amino acids. V was pared by 6 bases and J by 1 base, with 5 bases of the junction left unmatched.